This entry describes one TCR beta chain. No antigen is known for it. Both 60 Vbeta primers and 13 Jbeta primers went into the PCR. In the source study's methods: The authors later counted 65 million to 80 million unique TCR beta chains, roughly 10 million of them shared. Clones were sequenced by immunoSEQ multiplex PCR, and TCRdb holds only the in-frame ones, with some missing. That table supplies the V and J calls and clone size; D and trimming were determined from the DNA. Among about 85,000 clones listed, 80% were seen once. At the time of sampling, donors were nominally healthy, though unrecorded immune exposures were likely. This specimen belongs to a study of cytomegalovirus exposure and HLA in healthy donors. General observations from the study: Earlier results showed most TCR beta V segments being productive about 87% or about 30% of the time.

This TCR was recovered from a woman between 50 and 59 years old in good health and CMV-seropositive. The sequencing input was PBMCs.

The CDR3 DNA reads as TGTGCCAGCAGCTTAGGCCCCGTTGGGCGGGGGGCCTACAATGAGCAGTTCTTC. Translating it yields CASSLGPVGRGAYNEQFF. This chain uses TRBV7-2 with TRBJ2-1, with 8 bases lining up with TRBD2. Germline V gene sequence: CDR1 SGHTA, CDR2 FQGNSA. J lost 2 bases, V lost 1 base, and 10 bases had no gene match. The CDR3 consists of 18 residues.